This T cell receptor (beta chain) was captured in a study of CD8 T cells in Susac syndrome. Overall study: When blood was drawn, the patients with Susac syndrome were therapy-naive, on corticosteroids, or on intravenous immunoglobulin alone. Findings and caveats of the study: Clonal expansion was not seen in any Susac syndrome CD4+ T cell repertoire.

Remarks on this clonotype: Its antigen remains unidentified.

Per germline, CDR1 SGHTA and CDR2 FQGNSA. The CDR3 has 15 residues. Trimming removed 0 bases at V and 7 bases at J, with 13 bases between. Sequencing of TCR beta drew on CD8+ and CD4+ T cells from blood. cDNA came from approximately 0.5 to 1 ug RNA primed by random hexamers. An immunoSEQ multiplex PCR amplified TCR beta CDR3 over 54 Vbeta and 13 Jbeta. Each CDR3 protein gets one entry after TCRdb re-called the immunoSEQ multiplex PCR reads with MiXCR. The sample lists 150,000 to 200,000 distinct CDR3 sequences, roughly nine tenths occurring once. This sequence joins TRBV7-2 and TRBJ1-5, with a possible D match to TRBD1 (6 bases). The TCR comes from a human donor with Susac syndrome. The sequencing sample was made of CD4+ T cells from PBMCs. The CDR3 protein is CASSLAFRGGQPQHF. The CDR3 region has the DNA TGTGCCAGCAGCTTAGCGTTCAGGGGTGGGCAGCCCCAGCATTTT.